This T cell receptor beta chain was recovered during a study of T cell clusters in autoimmune cytopenias. Overall study findings and caveats: Primary autoimmune cytopenia patients seemingly lacked the physiological T cell clusters found in healthy donors.

Some 40,000 genome equivalents of blood DNA were amplified for TRB. As to this clonotype: Its antigen is not known.

TRB rearrangements were amplified by touch-down multiplex PCR with mixed TRB-A/B primers. TCRdb re-called the multiplex PCR reads, yielding one record per CDR3 amino acid sequence without DNA. Its clone listing holds some 7,000 distinct CDR3 sequences. Germline CDR1 SGHAT, CDR2 FQNNGV. The length of the CDR3 is 19 residues. This sequence originates from a human donor with an autoimmune cytopenia or autoimmune hepatitis (not recorded which). The chain carries TRBV11-2 and TRBJ2-7; as DNA is missing, the TRBD2 call by TCRdb cannot be tested. Sequenced: peripheral blood. The CDR3 sequence: CASSLEPPSPSGIGWEQYF.